Listed below are T cell receptor beta chains from one sample, sequenced in a study of blood T cell repertoires in COVID-19. Sequencing used immunoSEQ multiplex PCR; TCRdb keeps in-frame clones, though not all of them. The profile shows about 380,000 clones, around 87% of them singletons. Sequencing was performed on PBMCs or T cells enriched from blood (not recorded which). These receptors came from a man aged 25 to 40 who had recovered from COVID-19. CDR3s include the opening cysteine and the closing phenylalanine or tryptophan. Each record gives: D gene, V gene, clone size, J gene, CDR3 DNA, CDR3 protein. A D gene is named only where the DNA matches it firmly. Clone size is given for some rows only: seen once, a few or many times, or a class if the clone is expanded.

>NA|TRBV2|NA|TRBJ1-2
TGTGCCAGCAGTGAAGCGCGGGCAGGCGAGGGCTACACCTTC
CASSEARAGEGYTF
>TRBD1|TRBV7-9|NA|TRBJ2-7
TGTGCCAGCAGCCCCCGACAGGGACCGTCCTACGAGCAGTACTTC
CASSPRQGPSYEQYF
>NA|TRBV5-1|NA|TRBJ2-7
TGCGCCAGCAGTTCTACCGGACTCCGTAGCTCCTACGAGCAGTACTTC
CASSSTGLRSSYEQYF
>TRBD1|TRBV18|NA|TRBJ2-5
TGTGCCAGCTCACCTTTCAAGACAGGGGAGGTGGAGACCCAGTACTTC
CASSPFKTGEVETQYF
>NA|TRBV5-4|many|TRBJ2-1
TGTGCCAGCAGCTCACTAGCAAACAATGAGCAGTTCTTC
CASSSLANNEQFF
>TRBD1|TRBV10-2|NA|TRBJ1-1
TGCGCCAGCAGACCCGACAGGGGCGGGAAGAACACTGAAGCTTTCTTT
CASRPDRGGKNTEAFF
>TRBD1|TRBV5-7|NA|TRBJ1-4
TGTGCCAGCAGCTCGTCCCGGGACAGGGCGGGAGAAAAACTGTTTTTT
CASSSSRDRAGEKLFF
>NA|TRBV4-2|many|TRBJ2-6
TGTGCCAGCAGCCAAGATCCGGTTTCTGGGGCCAACGTCCTGACTTTC
CASSQDPVSGANVLTF
>TRBD1|TRBV29-1|NA|TRBJ2-3
TGCAGCGTTGCATTGGGACAGAGCACAGATACGCAGTATTTT
CSVALGQSTDTQYF
>NA|TRBV9|NA|TRBJ2-1
TGTGCCAGCAGCGTAGAGGGCGGGGGCTACTCCTACAATGAGCAGTTCTTC
CASSVEGGGYSYNEQFF
>NA|TRBV5-1|NA|TRBJ1-1
TGCGCCAGCAGCTTTCAGGGTCTGAACACTGAAGCTTTCTTT
CASSFQGLNTEAFF